The text below deals with one T cell receptor beta chain. What it recognizes is unknown. Germline CDR1 and CDR2: SQVTM and ANQGSEA. The CDR3 length is 14 residues. With 3 bases clipped from V and 4 bases from J, the junction kept 4 bases outside the gene matches. Each CDR3 protein is one row after TCRdb ran MiXCR on the 5' RACE reads. The data hold about 480,000 distinct CDR3 sequences, with 14% observed a single time. These data belong to a study of identical twins. Study results and limitations: Twins' excess sharing was less marked for out-of-frame beta sequences. Conclusions were based on cross-sectional statistical analysis, without following the same donors. Monozygotic twin pairs showed more out-of-frame TCR alpha sharing than models estimated.

These sequences were also reported in another study, on yellow fever vaccine responses in identical twins.

This sequence joins TRBV29-1 and TRBJ2-7, with TRBD1 matching 12 bases. Sequenced sample: CD4+ T cells sorted from blood. The TCR sequence derives from a woman aged 18-29 years in good health. CDR3 bases: TGCAGCGTTGAGAAGGGACAGGGGGCATACGAGCAGTACTTC. Protein: CSVEKGQGAYEQYF.